This T cell receptor beta chain was captured in a study of T cells in Graves' hyperthyroidism and ophthalmopathy. In the case of this clonotype: Its antigen remains unidentified.

Patients having uncontrolled infection, another autoimmune disease, pregnancy or lactation were not included. The authors obtained PBMCs from more than 8 ml of fresh peripheral blood. V dropped 4 bases and J dropped 3 bases, with 13 bases sitting between them. This CDR3 is built from 15 residues. Germline V CDR1 and CDR2: SGHRS, YFSETQ. Study-level points and caveats: Blood also showed most of the thyroid clonotypes that were expanded above 0.001.

Amplified TCR beta CDR3 regions came from RNA transcripts. The HTBI set primed first-round TCR CDR3 RT-PCR. From the multiplex PCR reads, TCRdb called clonotypes with MiXCR, one entry per CDR3 protein. Found here are about 770,000 distinct CDR3 sequences, 18% of them singletons; the top ten hold roughly 17%. This chain uses TRBV5-1 with TRBJ1-4; the D gene is possibly TRBD1 (6 bases). The source of this sequence is a woman in her forties or fifties with Graves' hyperthyroidism that later progressed to Graves' ophthalmopathy. The sample comprised blood. This CDR3 reads CASSPRGGPNEKLFF. CDR3 bases: TGCGCCAGCAGCCCCAGGGGCGGCCCTAATGAAAAACTGTTTTTT.